This TCR beta chain was recovered during a study of blood T cell repertoires in COVID-19. CDR3 length: 17 amino acids. Germline V gene sequence: CDR1 LNHDA, CDR2 SQIVND (reference sequence). V lost 9 bases, J lost 2 bases, and 23 bases lay in between. Authors' processing steps: Researchers report that nucleated cell counts were estimated from reference gene primer amplification. Only in-frame clones appear in the TCRdb table, and some are missing; sequencing was by immunoSEQ multiplex PCR. V and J calls and clone size are given by that table; D and trimming were obtained from the DNA. Of 95,000 to 150,000 clones in the sample, over 65% were seen once.

This clonotype was obtained from a woman aged 70-85 years with acute or convalescent COVID-19. This chain connects TRBV19 to TRBJ1-5; D possibly corresponds to TRBD1 (6 bases). The sample was peripheral blood. The CDR3 region is CASTGRNYRVGNQPQHF. The CDR3 region has the DNA TGTGCCAGCACGGGGCGGAATTACAGGGTGGGCAATCAGCCCCAGCATTTT.